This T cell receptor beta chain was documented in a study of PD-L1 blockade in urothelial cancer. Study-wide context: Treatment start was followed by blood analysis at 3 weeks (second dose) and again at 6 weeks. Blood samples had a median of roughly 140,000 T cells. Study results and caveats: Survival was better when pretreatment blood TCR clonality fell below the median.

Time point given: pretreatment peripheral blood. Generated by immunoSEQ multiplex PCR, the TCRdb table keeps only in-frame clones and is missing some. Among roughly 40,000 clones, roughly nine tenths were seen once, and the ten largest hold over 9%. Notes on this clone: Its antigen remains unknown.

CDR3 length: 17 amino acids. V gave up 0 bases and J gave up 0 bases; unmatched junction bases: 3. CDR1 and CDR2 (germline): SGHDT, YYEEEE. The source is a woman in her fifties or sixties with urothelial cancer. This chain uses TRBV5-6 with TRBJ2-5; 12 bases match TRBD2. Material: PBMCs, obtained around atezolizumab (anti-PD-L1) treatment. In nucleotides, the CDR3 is TGTGCCAGCAGCTTGGGCGGACTAGCGGGGTACCAAGAGACCCAGTACTTC. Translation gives CASSLGGLAGYQETQYF.